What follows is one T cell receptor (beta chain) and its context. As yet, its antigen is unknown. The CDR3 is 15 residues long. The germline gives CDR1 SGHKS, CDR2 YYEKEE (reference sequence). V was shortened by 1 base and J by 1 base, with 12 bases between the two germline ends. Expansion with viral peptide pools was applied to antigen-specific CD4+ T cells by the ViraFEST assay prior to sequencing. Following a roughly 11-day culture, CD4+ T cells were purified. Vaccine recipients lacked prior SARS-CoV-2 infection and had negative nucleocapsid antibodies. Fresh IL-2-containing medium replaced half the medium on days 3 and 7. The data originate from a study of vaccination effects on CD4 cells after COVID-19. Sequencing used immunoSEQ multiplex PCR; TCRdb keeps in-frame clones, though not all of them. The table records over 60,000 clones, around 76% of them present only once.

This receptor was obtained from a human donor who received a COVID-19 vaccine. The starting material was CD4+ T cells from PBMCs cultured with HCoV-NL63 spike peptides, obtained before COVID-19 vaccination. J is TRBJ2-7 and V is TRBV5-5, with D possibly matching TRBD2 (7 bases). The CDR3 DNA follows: TGTGCCAGCAGCTTGTCGGGGGGCCCGTCCTACGAGCAGTACGTC. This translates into CASSLSGGPSYEQYV.